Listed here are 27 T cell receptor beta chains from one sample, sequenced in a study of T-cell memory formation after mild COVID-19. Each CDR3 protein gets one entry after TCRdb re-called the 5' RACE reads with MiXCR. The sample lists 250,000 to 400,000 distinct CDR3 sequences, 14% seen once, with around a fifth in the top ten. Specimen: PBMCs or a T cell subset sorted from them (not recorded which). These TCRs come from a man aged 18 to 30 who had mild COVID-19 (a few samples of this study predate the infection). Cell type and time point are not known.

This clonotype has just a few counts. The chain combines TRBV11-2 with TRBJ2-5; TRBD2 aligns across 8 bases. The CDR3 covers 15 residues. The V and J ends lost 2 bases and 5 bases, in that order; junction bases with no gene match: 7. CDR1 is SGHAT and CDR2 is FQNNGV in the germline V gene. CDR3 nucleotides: TGTGCCAGCAGCTTAAGTGGTAGCGGGGCTGAGACCCAGTACTTC. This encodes CASSLSGSGAETQYF.

The CDR3 is CASSPPGDSPLHF. For the CDR3, the DNA is TGTGCCAGCAGCCCCCCAGGGGATTCACCCCTCCACTTT. The genes are TRBV9 and TRBJ1-6; a possible D gene is TRBD1 (6 bases). Germline CDR1 SGDLS, CDR2 YYNGEE. Trimming pared 4 bases from V and 8 bases from J, leaving 10 bases between. This CDR3 is built from 13 residues.

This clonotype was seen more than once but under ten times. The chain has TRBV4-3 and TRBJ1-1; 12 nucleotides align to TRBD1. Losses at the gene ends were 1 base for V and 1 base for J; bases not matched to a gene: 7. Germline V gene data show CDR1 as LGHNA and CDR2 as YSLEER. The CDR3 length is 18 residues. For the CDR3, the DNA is TGCGCCAGCAGCCAAGCCTCCCGGGACAGGGGGCCGAACACTGAAGCTTTCTTT. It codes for CASSQASRDRGPNTEAFF.

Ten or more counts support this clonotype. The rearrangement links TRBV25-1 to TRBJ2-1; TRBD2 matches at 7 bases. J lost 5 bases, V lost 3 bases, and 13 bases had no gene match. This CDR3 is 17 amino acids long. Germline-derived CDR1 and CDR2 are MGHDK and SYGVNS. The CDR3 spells CASSEGTSASVDNEQFF. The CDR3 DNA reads TGTGCCAGCAGTGAGGGAACTAGCGCTTCGGTGGACAATGAGCAGTTCTTC.

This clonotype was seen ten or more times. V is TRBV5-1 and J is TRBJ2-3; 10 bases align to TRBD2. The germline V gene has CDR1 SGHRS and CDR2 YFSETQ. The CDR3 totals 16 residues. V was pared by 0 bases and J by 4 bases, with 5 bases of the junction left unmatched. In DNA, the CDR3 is TGCGCCAGCAGCTTGGCGCTAGCGGGGGCCGCAGATACGCAGTATTTT. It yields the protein CASSLALAGAADTQYF.

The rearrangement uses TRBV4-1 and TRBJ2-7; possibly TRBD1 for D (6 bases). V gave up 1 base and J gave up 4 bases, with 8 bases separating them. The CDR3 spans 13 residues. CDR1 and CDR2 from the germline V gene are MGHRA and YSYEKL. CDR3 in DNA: TGCGCCAGCAGCCAAGCAGGGGATTACGAGCAGTACTTC. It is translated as CASSQAGDYEQYF.

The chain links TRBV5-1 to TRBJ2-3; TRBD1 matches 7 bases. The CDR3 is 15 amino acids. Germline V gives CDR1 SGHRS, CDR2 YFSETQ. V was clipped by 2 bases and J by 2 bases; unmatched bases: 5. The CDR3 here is CASSFRGPSTDTQYF. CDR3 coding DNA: TGCGCCAGCAGCTTTAGGGGGCCCTCCACAGATACGCAGTATTTT.

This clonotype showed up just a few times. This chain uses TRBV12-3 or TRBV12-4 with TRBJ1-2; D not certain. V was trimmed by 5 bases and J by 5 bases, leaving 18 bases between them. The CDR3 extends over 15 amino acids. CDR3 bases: TGTGCCAGCAGTGTGGGCCGAAGCCAGGTATATGGCTACACCTTC. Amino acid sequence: CASSVGRSQVYGYTF.

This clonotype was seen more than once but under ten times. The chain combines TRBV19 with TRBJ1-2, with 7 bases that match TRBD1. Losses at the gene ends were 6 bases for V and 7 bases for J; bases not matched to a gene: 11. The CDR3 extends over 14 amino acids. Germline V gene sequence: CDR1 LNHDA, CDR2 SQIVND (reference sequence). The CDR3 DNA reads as TGTGCCAGTAGCCTCAACAGGGGACTGGGTGGCTACACCTTC. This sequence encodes CASSLNRGLGGYTF.

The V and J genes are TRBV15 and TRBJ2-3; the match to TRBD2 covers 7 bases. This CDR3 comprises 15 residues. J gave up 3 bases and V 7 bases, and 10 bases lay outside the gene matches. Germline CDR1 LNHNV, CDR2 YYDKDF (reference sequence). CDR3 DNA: TGTGCCACCAACCCGTATGGGGGGGGGACAGATACGCAGTATTTT. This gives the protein CATNPYGGGTDTQYF.

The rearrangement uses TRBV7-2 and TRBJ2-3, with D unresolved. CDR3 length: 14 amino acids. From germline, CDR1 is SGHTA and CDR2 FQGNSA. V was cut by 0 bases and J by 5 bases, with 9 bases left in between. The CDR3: CASSLAGSGDTQYF. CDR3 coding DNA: TGTGCCAGCAGCTTAGCCGGGTCGGGAGATACGCAGTATTTT.

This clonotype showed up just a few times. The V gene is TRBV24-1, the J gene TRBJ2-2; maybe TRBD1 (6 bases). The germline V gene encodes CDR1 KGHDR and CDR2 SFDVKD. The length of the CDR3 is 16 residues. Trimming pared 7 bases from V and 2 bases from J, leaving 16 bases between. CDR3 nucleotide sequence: TGTGCCACCAGCCGGGACATACCAATCAACACCGGGGAGCTGTTTTTT. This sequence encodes CATSRDIPINTGELFF.

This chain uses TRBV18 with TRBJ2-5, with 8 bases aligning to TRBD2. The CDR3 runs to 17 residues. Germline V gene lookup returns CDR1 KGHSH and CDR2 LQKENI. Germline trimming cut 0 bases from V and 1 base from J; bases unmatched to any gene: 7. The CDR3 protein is CASSPPRAGVLQETQYF. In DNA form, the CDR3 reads TGTGCCAGCTCACCACCTCGAGCGGGGGTACTCCAAGAGACCCAGTACTTC.

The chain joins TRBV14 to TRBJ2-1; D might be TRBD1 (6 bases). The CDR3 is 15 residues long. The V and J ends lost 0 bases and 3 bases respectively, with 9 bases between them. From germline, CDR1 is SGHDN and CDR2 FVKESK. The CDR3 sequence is CASSQEQGYYNEQFF. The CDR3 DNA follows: TGTGCCAGCAGCCAAGAGCAGGGGTACTACAATGAGCAGTTCTTC.

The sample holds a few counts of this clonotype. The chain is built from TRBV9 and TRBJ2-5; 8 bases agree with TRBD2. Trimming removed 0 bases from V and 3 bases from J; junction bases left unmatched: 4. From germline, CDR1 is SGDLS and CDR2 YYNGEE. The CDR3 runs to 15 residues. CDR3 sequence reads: CASSVALSGEETQYF. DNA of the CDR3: TGTGCCAGCAGCGTAGCTCTTAGCGGGGAAGAGACCCAGTACTTC.

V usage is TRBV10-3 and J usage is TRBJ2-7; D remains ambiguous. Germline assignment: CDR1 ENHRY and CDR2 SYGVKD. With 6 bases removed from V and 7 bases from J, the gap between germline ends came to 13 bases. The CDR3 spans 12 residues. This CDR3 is CAIRQGIQEQYV. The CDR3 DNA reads TGTGCCATCAGACAAGGGATTCAAGAGCAGTACGTC.

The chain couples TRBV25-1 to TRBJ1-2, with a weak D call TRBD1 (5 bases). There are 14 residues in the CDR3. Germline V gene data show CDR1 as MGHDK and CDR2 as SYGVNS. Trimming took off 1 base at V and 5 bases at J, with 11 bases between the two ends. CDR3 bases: TGTGCCAGCAGTGAATCATGGGGGACGTATGGCTACACCTTC. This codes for CASSESWGTYGYTF.

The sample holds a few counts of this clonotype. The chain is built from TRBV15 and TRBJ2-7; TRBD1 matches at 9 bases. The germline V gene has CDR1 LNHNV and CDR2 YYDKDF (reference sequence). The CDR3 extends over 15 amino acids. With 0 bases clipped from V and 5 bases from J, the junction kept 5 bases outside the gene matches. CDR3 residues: CATSRDAGTGNEQYF. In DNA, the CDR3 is TGTGCCACCAGCAGAGATGCTGGGACAGGGAACGAGCAGTACTTC.

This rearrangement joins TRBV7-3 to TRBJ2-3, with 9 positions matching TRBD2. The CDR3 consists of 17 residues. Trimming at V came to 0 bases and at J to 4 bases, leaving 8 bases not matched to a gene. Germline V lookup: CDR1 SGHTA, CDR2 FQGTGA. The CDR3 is CASSLTIGAGGPDTQYF. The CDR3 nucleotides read TGTGCCAGCAGCTTAACCATTGGCGCGGGGGGGCCAGATACGCAGTATTTT.

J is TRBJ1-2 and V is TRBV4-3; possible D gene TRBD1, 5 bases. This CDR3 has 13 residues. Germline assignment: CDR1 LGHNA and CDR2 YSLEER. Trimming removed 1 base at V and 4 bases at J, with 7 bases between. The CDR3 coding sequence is TGCGCCAGCAGCCAAGTCGGGACCTATGGCTACACCTTC. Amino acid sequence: CASSQVGTYGYTF.

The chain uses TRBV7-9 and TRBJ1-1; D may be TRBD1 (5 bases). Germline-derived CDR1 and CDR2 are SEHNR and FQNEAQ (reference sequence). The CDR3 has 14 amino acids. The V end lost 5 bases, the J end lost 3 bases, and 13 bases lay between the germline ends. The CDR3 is CASSPPRGDTEAFF. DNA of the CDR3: TGTGCCAGCAGCCCCCCCCGGGGGGACACTGAAGCTTTCTTT.

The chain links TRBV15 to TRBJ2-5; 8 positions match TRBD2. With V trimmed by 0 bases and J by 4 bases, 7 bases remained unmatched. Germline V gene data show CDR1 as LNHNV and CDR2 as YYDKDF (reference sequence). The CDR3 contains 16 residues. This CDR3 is CATSRERAGGVETQYF. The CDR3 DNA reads TGTGCCACCAGCAGAGAGCGGGCCGGGGGGGTAGAGACCCAGTACTTC.

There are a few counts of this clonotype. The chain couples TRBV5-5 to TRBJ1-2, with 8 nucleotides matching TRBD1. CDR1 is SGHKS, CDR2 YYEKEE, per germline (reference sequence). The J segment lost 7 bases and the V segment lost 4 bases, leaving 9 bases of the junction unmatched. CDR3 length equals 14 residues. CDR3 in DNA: TGTGCCAGCAGCAAGACCGCGGGGACAGGTGGCTACACCTTC. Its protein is CASSKTAGTGGYTF.

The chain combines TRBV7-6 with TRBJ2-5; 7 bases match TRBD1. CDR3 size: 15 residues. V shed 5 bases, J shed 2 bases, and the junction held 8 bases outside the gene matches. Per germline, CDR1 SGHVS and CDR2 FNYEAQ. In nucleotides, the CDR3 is TGTGCCAGCAGCCTACGACAGGGATTTCAAGAGACCCAGTACTTC. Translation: CASSLRQGFQETQYF.

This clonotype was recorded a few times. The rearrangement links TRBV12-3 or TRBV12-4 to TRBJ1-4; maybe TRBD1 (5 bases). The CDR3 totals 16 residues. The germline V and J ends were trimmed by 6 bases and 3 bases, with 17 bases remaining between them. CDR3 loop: CASSPGPGPPNEKLFF. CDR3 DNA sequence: TGTGCCAGCAGCCCTGGACCGGGACCCCCTAATGAAAAACTGTTTTTT.

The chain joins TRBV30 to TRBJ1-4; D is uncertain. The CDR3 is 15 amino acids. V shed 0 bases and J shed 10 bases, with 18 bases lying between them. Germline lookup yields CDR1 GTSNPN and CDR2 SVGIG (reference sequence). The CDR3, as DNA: TGTGCCTGGAGTGTACTCGGGCCGTTAACGGGAAAACTGTTTTTT. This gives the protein CAWSVLGPLTGKLFF.

DNA of the CDR3: TGTGCCATCAGTGAGTCTCCCCTTAACTACGAGCAGTACTTC. This gives the protein CAISESPLNYEQYF. The chain uses TRBV10-3 and TRBJ2-7; no clear D gene. The CDR3 is 14 amino acids. The germline gives CDR1 ENHRY, CDR2 SYGVKD. V lost 0 bases and J 3 bases, leaving 9 bases between the germline ends.